This TCR beta chain was profiled in a study of T cell responses to AZD1222 COVID-19 vaccine. TCRdb keeps only in-frame clones here, not all; method: immunoSEQ multiplex PCR. The table has 85,000 to 90,000 clones, about nine tenths seen once. The source of this sequence is an adult in good health. The starting material was peripheral blood, obtained on day 0 of AZD1222 vaccination.

The CDR3 bases are TGTGCCGGTAAGACCAGCACAGATACGCAGTATTTT. Protein sequence: CAGKTSTDTQYF. V gene TRBV7-9 combines with J gene TRBJ2-3; unclear D gene. CDR1 is SEHNR and CDR2 is FQNEAQ in the germline V gene (reference sequence). The CDR3 runs to 12 residues. Trimming removed 11 bases from V and 0 bases from J, with 9 bases in between.